This T cell receptor beta chain appears in the sequencing data of a study of T cells and Merkel cell carcinoma outcomes. The study, taken as a whole, reports: In Merkel cell carcinoma, repertoire and T-cell density reportedly predicted outcomes.

On this clone itself: What it binds is not known.

The ends were cut back, 2 bases at V and 1 base at J, with 5 bases in the middle. CDR3 size: 12 residues. Germline loops: CDR1 SQVTM, CDR2 ANQGSEA. Some clones are missing from TCRdb's copy, which holds only in-frame ones; the method was immunoSEQ multiplex PCR. The sample records about 19,000 clones, more than 65% being singletons. The gene calls are TRBV29-1 and TRBJ2-5, with D uncertain. This TCR was sampled from a human donor with Merkel cell carcinoma. The sequenced sample was tumor tissue from Merkel cell carcinoma. The CDR3, as DNA: TGCAGCGTTGAACCGGGCCAAGAGACCCAGTACTTC. Amino acids: CSVEPGQETQYF.